This paragraph covers one T cell receptor beta chain sequence. Its antigen is unknown. This entry belongs to a study of T cell responses to AZD1222 COVID-19 vaccine. Points from the study as a whole: Recipients of AZD1222 seropositive at baseline numbered only 5 to 7. Among vaccine-associated CD4 TCRs, coverage spanned spike, with dominance at 160-218 and 743-854.

Profiling relied on immunoSEQ multiplex PCR, and the TCRdb table lists in-frame clones only, not all of them. The repertoire holds some 120,000 clones, with around 92% as singletons. Per germline, CDR1 SQVTM and CDR2 ANQGSEA. The CDR3 has 15 amino acids. Trimming shortened V by 7 bases and J by 0 bases, and 16 bases separated the two germline ends. This TCR derives from an adult in good health. The sequencing used peripheral blood, collected on day 0 of AZD1222 vaccination. The V and J genes are TRBV29-1 and TRBJ1-3; maybe TRBD1 (5 bases). The CDR3 coding sequence is TGCAGCGGCACCTGGAGGGGTCCCTCTGGAAACACCATATATTTT. Protein product: CSGTWRGPSGNTIYF.